The entry below gives a single TCR beta chain sequence along with its context. This entry belongs to a study of blood T cell repertoires in COVID-19. Study overall: The analysed material was cDNA or gDNA that came from T cells, B-cell-depleted T cells, or PBMCs.

The CDR3 contains 14 residues. In germline, CDR1 is SGHRS, CDR2 YFSETQ. V was trimmed by 5 bases and J by 2 bases, leaving 13 bases between them. Study processing details: Reference gene primer amplification yielded estimated nucleated cell counts. TCRdb's table, derived via immunoSEQ multiplex PCR, lists solely in-frame clones and lacks some. Clone size and V and J calls were adopted from that table, with D and trimming inferred from the DNA. This sample has 200,000 or so clones, with around 80% found just once. The TCR comes from a woman aged 55-75 years who had recovered from COVID-19. This chain joins TRBV5-1 and TRBJ2-5; D remains unclear. Sequenced: peripheral blood. CDR3 region: CASRSSEMQETQYF. Here the CDR3 DNA reads TGCGCCAGCAGAAGTAGTGAGATGCAAGAGACCCAGTACTTC.